This TCR beta chain was recorded in a study of blood T cells in healthy people across ages. The authors ran a second PCR of 7 to 11 cycles using a sample-barcoded 5' primer and a J-beta primer mix. TCRdb processed the 5' RACE reads anew with MiXCR; each CDR3 protein has one entry. The sample includes about 680,000 distinct CDR3 sequences, around 49% of them seen just once. Peripheral blood from each donor was collected in a volume of about 10 milliliters. Germline V gene sequence: CDR1 SGHRS, CDR2 YFSETQ. This CDR3 is 18 amino acids long. The J segment lost 1 base and the V segment lost 0 bases, leaving 13 bases of the junction unmatched.

Sequencing input: blood. The chain uses TRBV5-1 and TRBJ2-7, with 7 bases identical to TRBD2. The receptor comes from a woman aged 55-69 years in good health. In DNA form, the CDR3 reads TGCGCCAGCAGCTTGGTGGCTAGCGGAGACGATCCATCCTACGAGCAGTACTTC. Its protein product is CASSLVASGDDPSYEQYF.